The clone carrying this T cell receptor (beta chain) was detected only once. Profiling relied on immunoSEQ multiplex PCR, and the TCRdb table lists in-frame clones only, not all of them. The profile shows some 94,000 clones, roughly 95% of them singletons. This entry belongs to a study of technical replicates of blood from four donors. In germline, CDR1 is SGHRS, CDR2 YFSETQ. Trimming shortened V by 1 base and J by 7 bases, and 17 bases separated the two germline ends. The CDR3 spans 15 residues. The source of this sequence is a human donor in good health. The material sequenced was T cells isolated from PBMCs. The gene calls are TRBV5-1 and TRBJ2-5, with D possibly matching TRBD2 (5 bases). The DNA of the CDR3 is TGCGCCAGCAGCTTGCCGACGGGAAGCGAGGGGACCCAGTACTTC. Translated, it gives CASSLPTGSEGTQYF.